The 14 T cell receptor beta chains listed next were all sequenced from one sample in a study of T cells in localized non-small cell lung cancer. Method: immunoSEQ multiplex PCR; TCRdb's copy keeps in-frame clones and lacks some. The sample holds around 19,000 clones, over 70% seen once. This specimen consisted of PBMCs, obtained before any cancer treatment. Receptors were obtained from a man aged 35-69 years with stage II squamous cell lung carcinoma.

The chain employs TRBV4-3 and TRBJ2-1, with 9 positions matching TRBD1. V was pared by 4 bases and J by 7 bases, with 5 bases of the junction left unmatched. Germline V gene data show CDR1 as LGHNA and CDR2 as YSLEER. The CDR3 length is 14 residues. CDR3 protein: CASSRGQGLNEQFF. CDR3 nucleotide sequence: TGCGCCAGCAGCCGGGGACAGGGTCTTAATGAGCAGTTCTTC.

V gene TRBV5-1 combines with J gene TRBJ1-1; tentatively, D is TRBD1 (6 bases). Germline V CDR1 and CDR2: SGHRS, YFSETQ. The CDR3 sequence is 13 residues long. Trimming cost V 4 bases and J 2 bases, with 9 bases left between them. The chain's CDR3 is CASSTGTNTEAFF. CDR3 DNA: TGCGCCAGCAGCACGGGGACAAACACTGAAGCTTTCTTT.

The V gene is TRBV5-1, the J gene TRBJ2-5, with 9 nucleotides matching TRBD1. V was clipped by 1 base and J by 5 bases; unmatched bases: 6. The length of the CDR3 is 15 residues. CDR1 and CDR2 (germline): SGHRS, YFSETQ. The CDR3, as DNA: TGCGCCAGCAGCTTGCAAGCTGGGACAGGGGAGACCCAGTACTTC. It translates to CASSLQAGTGETQYF.

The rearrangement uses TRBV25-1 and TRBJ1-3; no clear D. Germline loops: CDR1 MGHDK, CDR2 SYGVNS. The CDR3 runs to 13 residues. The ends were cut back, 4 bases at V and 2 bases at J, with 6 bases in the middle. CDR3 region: CASSARPGNTIYF. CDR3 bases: TGTGCCAGCAGTGCTCGGCCTGGAAACACCATATATTTT.

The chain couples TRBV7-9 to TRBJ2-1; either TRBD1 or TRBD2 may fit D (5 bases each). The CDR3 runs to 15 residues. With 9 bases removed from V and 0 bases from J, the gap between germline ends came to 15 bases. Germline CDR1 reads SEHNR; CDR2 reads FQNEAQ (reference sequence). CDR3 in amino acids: CASSPGPFSYNEQFF. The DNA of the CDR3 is TGTGCCAGTTCTCCGGGACCCTTCTCCTACAATGAGCAGTTCTTC.

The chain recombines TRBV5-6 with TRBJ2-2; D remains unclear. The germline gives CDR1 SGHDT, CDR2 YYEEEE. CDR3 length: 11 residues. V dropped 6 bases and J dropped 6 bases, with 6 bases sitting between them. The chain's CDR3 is CASTRAGELFF. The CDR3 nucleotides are TGTGCCAGCACCCGGGCCGGGGAGCTGTTTTTT.

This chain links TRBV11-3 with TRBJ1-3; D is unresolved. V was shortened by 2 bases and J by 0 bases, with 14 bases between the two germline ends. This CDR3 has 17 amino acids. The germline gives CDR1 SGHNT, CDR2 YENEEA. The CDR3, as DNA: TGTGCCAGCAGCTTAATTTCCGGGATCCTCTCTGGAAACACCATATATTTT. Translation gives CASSLISGILSGNTIYF.

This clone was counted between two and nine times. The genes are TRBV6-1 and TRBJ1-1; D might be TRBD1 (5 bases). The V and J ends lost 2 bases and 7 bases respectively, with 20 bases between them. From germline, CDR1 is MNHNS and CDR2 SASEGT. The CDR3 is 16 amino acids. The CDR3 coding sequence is TGTGCCAGCAGTGAATTCATTGACAGCCCAATCTTTGAAGCTTTCTTT. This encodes CASSEFIDSPIFEAFF.

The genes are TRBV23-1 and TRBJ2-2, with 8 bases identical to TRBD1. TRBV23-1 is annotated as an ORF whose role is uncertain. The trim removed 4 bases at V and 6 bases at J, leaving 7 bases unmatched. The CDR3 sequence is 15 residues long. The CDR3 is CASSLLDRAPGELFF. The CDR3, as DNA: TGCGCCAGCAGTCTACTGGACAGGGCTCCCGGGGAGCTGTTTTTT.

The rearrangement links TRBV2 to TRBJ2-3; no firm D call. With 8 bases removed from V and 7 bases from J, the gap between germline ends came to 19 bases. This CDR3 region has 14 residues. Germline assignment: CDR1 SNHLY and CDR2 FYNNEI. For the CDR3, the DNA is TGTGCCAGCTCCACAGACCCACCAAGCTATACGCAGTATTTT. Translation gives CASSTDPPSYTQYF.

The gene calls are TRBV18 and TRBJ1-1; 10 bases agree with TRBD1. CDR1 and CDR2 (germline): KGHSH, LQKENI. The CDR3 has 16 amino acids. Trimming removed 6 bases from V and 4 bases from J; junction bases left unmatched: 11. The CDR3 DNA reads TGTGCCAGCTCCCCGACAGGGGGCCGACCGGGCACTGAAGCTTTCTTT. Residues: CASSPTGGRPGTEAFF.

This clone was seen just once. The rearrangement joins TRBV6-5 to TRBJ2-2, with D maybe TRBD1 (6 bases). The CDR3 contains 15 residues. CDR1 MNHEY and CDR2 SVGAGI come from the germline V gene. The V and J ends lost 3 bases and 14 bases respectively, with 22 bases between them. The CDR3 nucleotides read TGTGCCAGCAGTTATTCAGCCGCCCCCGCAGGGGCCCTGTTTTTT. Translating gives CASSYSAAPAGALFF.

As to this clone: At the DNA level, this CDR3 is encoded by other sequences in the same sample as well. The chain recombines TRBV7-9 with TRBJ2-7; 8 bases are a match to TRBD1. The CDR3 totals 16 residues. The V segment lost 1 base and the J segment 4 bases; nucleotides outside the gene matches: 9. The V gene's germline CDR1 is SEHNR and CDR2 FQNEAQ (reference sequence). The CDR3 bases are TGTGCCAGCAGCTTAGACATGTGGACAGGGAAGTACGAGCAGTACTTC. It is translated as CASSLDMWTGKYEQYF. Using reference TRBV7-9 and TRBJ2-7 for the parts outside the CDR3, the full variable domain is DTGVSQNPRHKITKRGQNVTFRCDPISEHNRLYWYRQTLGQGPEFLTYFQNEAQLEKSRLLSDRFSAERPKGSFSTLEIQRTEQGDSAMYLCASSLDMWTGKYEQYFGPGTRLTVT.

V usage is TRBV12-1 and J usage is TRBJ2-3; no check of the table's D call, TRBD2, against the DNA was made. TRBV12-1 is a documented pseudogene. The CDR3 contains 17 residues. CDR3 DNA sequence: TGTGCCAGCAGCATAGGGACTAGCGGGGCTAGCACAGATACGCAGTATTTT. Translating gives CASSIGTSGASTDTQYF.